This TCR beta chain was profiled in a study of T cell changes during pregnancy in multiple sclerosis. TCRdb's copy holds only in-frame clones and misses some; the assay was immunoSEQ multiplex PCR. This table has 70,000 to 95,000 clones, 85% to 95% appearing once. CDR1 SGHNT and CDR2 YYREEE come from the germline V gene (reference sequence). The CDR3 totals 18 residues. The V gene lost 0 bases and the J gene lost 0 bases, with 18 bases spanning the gap. The sequence came from a female donor with multiple sclerosis, enrolled in a pregnancy study. Source: peripheral blood, taken in the second trimester of pregnancy. The chain combines TRBV5-4 with TRBJ1-1; no firm D call. In nucleotides, the CDR3 is TGTGCCAGCAGCTTGGGCGGCGGTTGGAATTTACTGAACACTGAAGCTTTCTTT. Translating gives CASSLGGGWNLLNTEAFF.